The 22 T cell receptor beta chains presented below share a single source sample, sequenced in a study of blood T cell repertoires in COVID-19. Data came from immunoSEQ multiplex PCR; TCRdb stores just in-frame clones and leaves some out. The sample shows tens of thousands of clones, about 86% of them seen only once. The sequenced material came from peripheral blood. The source is an elderly man with acute or convalescent COVID-19.

The chain couples TRBV12-3 or TRBV12-4 to TRBJ1-5, with unresolved D. V gave up 6 bases and J gave up 4 bases, with 10 bases separating them. This CDR3 contains 13 residues. The CDR3 DNA follows: TGTGCCAGCAGCCGCGGGAGAAATCAGCCCCAGCATTTT. Protein: CASSRGRNQPQHF.

The chain uses TRBV27 and TRBJ2-5; the D gene is possibly TRBD2 (5 bases). Germline assignment: CDR1 MNHEY and CDR2 SMNVEV (reference sequence). The V end lost 3 bases, the J end lost 4 bases, and 12 bases lay between the germline ends. This CDR3 spans 14 amino acids. CDR3 coding DNA: TGTGCCAGCAGTTTTGTGGGAGAACGAGAGACCCAGTACTTC. This gives the protein CASSFVGERETQYF.

The rearrangement links TRBV4-1 to TRBJ2-2; 11 bases fit TRBD1. Germline assignment: CDR1 MGHRA and CDR2 YSYEKL. This CDR3 comprises 16 residues. V lost 4 bases and J lost 5; bases outside the gene matches: 6. Here the CDR3 DNA reads TGCGCCAGCAGCCGGAGCGGACAGGGGGCGACCGGGGAGCTGTTTTTT. This codes for CASSRSGQGATGELFF.

The CDR3: CASSGDRRNIQYF. As DNA, the CDR3 is TGTGCCAGCAGTGGGGACAGGAGAAACATTCAGTACTTC. This chain uses TRBV27 with TRBJ2-4, with 8 bases identical to TRBD1. V gave up 5 bases and J gave up 6 bases; unmatched junction bases: 3. The germline gives CDR1 MNHEY, CDR2 SMNVEV (reference sequence). This CDR3 comprises 13 residues.

V usage is TRBV7-3 and J usage is TRBJ2-2; D gene ambiguous. The V gene lost 2 bases and the J gene lost 3 bases, with 4 bases spanning the gap. The CDR3 has 13 residues. Germline values: CDR1 SGHTA, CDR2 FQGTGA. Here the CDR3 DNA reads TGTGCCAGCAGCTTACAATACACCGGGGAGCTGTTTTTT. This gives the protein CASSLQYTGELFF.

The chain combines TRBV7-9 with TRBJ2-3, with 7 bases aligning to TRBD1. V gave up 3 bases and J gave up 3 bases; unmatched junction bases: 18. Germline V gives CDR1 SEHNR, CDR2 FQNEAQ (reference sequence). The CDR3 is 19 amino acids. The CDR3 nucleotides read TGTGCCAGCAGCTTTACTACTCCGCTCGACAGGGTAGGAACAGATACGCAGTATTTT. It translates to CASSFTTPLDRVGTDTQYF. Variable domain in full (rest from reference TRBV7-9 and TRBJ2-3): DTGVSQNPRHKITKRGQNVTFRCDPISEHNRLYWYRQTLGQGPEFLTYFQNEAQLEKSRLLSDRFSAERPKGSFSTLEIQRTEQGDSAMYLCASSFTTPLDRVGTDTQYFGPGTRLTVL.

V and J are TRBV2 and TRBJ2-7; a possible D gene is TRBD1 (6 bases). V shed 2 bases and J shed 6 bases, with 11 bases lying between them. The CDR3 is 13 amino acids. From germline, CDR1 is SNHLY and CDR2 FYNNEI. DNA for the CDR3: TGTGCCAGCAGTGAACAGGGGAAAGGCGAGCAGTACTTC. It translates to CASSEQGKGEQYF.

This chain joins TRBV6-2 or TRBV6-3 and TRBJ1-1; D gene unclear. Looked up from germline, CDR1 is MNHEY and CDR2 is SVGEGT. Trimming left V 5 bases short and J 1 base short, with 14 bases between. The CDR3 consists of 15 residues. The CDR3 loop reads CASSVIQLPNTEAFF. The CDR3 DNA is TGTGCCAGCAGTGTTATACAGCTTCCGAACACTGAAGCTTTCTTT.

The chain joins TRBV19 to TRBJ1-1; a weak D match, TRBD1 (5 bases). V was pared by 4 bases and J by 7 bases, with 16 bases between. CDR3 length equals 14 residues. The germline V gene has CDR1 LNHDA and CDR2 SQIVND (reference sequence). The CDR3 nucleotides are TGTGCCAGTAGTAGGTCCGGGGGTCAGGTTGAAGCTTTCTTT. Its protein is CASSRSGGQVEAFF.

This chain links TRBV9 with TRBJ2-3, with a weak D call TRBD1 (7 bases). Trimming cost V 3 bases and J 1 base, with 15 bases left between them. Germline values: CDR1 SGDLS, CDR2 YYNGEE. The CDR3 extends over 16 amino acids. Written as DNA, the CDR3 is TGTGCCAGCAGCGGACGGACAGGAGGGGGCACAGATACGCAGTATTTT. Its protein product is CASSGRTGGGTDTQYF.

This chain joins TRBV28 and TRBJ2-1; TRBD1 aligns across 7 bases. This CDR3 has 12 amino acids. The trim removed 5 bases at V and 12 bases at J, leaving 7 bases unmatched. CDR1 MDHEN and CDR2 SYDVKM come from the germline V gene. The CDR3 nucleotides are TGTGCCAGCAGTGGAACCCCAGGGGGGCAGTTCTTC. Translation: CASSGTPGGQFF.

This clone has just a few counts. The CDR3 reads CASSRLAGGHTGELFF. CDR3 bases: TGTGCCAGCAGCCGACTAGCGGGAGGGCACACCGGGGAGCTGTTTTTT. V gene TRBV3-1 (or the pseudogene TRBV3-2) combines with J gene TRBJ2-2; TRBD2 aligns across 14 bases. Germline V gene sequence: CDR1 LGHDT, CDR2 YNNKEL (reference sequence). This CDR3 is 16 amino acids long. Germline trimming cut 4 bases from V and 3 bases from J; bases unmatched to any gene: 1.

V and J are TRBV2 and TRBJ2-5; no clear D. This CDR3 region has 12 residues. Between the trimmed V and J ends, which lost 4 bases and 5 bases, there was a span of 8 bases. Germline V gives CDR1 SNHLY, CDR2 FYNNEI. The CDR3 DNA reads TGTGCCAGCAGTGTTCAGTTGGAGACCCAGTACTTC. Translated, it gives CASSVQLETQYF.

This chain connects TRBV7-9 to TRBJ2-5; no reliable D call. This CDR3 is 14 amino acids long. V was pared by 3 bases and J by 2 bases, with 10 bases between. CDR1 and CDR2 (germline): SEHNR, FQNEAQ (reference sequence). CDR3 coding DNA: TGTGCCAGCAGCTTTGAGACACGACAAGAGACCCAGTACTTC. Protein product: CASSFETRQETQYF.

J is TRBJ1-2 and V is TRBV28, with 7 nucleotides matching TRBD1. The CDR3 runs to 15 residues. With V trimmed by 5 bases and J by 5 bases, 11 bases remained unmatched. Germline values: CDR1 MDHEN, CDR2 SYDVKM. The CDR3 here is CASSDRGRGVYGYTF. The CDR3 DNA is TGTGCCAGCAGTGACCGGGGCAGGGGGGTTTATGGCTACACCTTC.

The chain joins TRBV30 to TRBJ2-3; 14 bases fit TRBD2. V lost 5 bases and J lost 2; bases outside the gene matches: 3. Germline V gives CDR1 GTSNPN, CDR2 SVGIG (reference sequence). CDR3 length: 15 amino acids. The CDR3 DNA reads TGTGCCTGGGGACTAGCGGGAGGCCCCACAGATACGCAGTATTTT. It is translated as CAWGLAGGPTDTQYF.

This rearrangement joins TRBV19 to TRBJ2-4; a possible D gene is TRBD2 (5 bases). Germline CDR1 reads LNHDA; CDR2 reads SQIVND (reference sequence). There are 14 residues in the CDR3. Between the trimmed V and J ends, which lost 3 bases and 2 bases, there was a span of 8 bases. The CDR3 spells CASSIGKSKNIQYF. As DNA, the CDR3 is TGTGCCAGTAGTATCGGGAAGTCCAAAAACATTCAGTACTTC.

V is TRBV12-3 or TRBV12-4 and J is TRBJ2-2; D is uncertain. The length of the CDR3 is 12 residues. Trimming stripped 5 bases from V and 5 bases from J, with 6 bases between. The CDR3 DNA sequence: TGTGCCAGCAGTATCACAACCGGGGAGCTGTTTTTT. This sequence encodes CASSITTGELFF.

The rearrangement joins TRBV2 to TRBJ2-1, with 8 positions matching TRBD1. This CDR3 is 15 amino acids long. J gave up 0 bases and V 5 bases, and 3 bases lay outside the gene matches. Looked up from germline, CDR1 is SNHLY and CDR2 is FYNNEI. Written as DNA, the CDR3 is TGTGCCAGCAGTTGGGACAGGAGCTCCTACAATGAGCAGTTCTTC. As protein: CASSWDRSSYNEQFF.

J is TRBJ2-5 and V is TRBV5-1, with no clear D. Germline values: CDR1 SGHRS, CDR2 YFSETQ. The CDR3 covers 14 residues. The V gene lost 0 bases and the J gene lost 7 bases, with 13 bases spanning the gap. The CDR3 DNA reads as TGCGCCAGCAGCTTGGGTGTCTCCAAGAGGACCCAGTACTTC. As protein: CASSLGVSKRTQYF.

The chain uses TRBV5-5 and TRBJ1-4; weak D call: TRBD1 (5 bases). The length of the CDR3 is 15 residues. Germline values: CDR1 SGHKS, CDR2 YYEKEE (reference sequence). V was shortened by 4 bases and J by 7 bases, with 17 bases between the two germline ends. CDR3 region: CASSPPGMGGEKLFF. Here the CDR3 DNA reads TGTGCCAGCAGCCCCCCGGGGATGGGGGGTGAAAAACTGTTTTTT.

J is TRBJ2-2 and V is TRBV9, with D possibly TRBD2 on 6 matching bases. Trimming took 1 base from V and 5 from J, leaving 15 bases between them. This CDR3 is built from 16 residues. Per the germline V gene, CDR1 is SGDLS and CDR2 is YYNGEE. The CDR3 DNA reads TGTGCCAGCAGCGTATTAATCGAAGGGAGGACCGGGGAGCTGTTTTTT. It specifies CASSVLIEGRTGELFF.